The rows below give T cell receptor beta chains drawn from one sample of a study of OX40 agonist ivuxolimab in advanced cancers. Libraries were prepared by immunoSEQ multiplex PCR; TCRdb keeps only in-frame clonotypes and omits some of them. The sample lists 15,000 or so clones, 85% to 90% occurring once. Sequenced here: CD4+ or CD8+ T cells sorted from blood, sampled in a trial of the OX40 agonist ivuxolimab. The receptors come from an adult with an advanced solid tumor such as melanoma, head and neck, liver or kidney cancer. The CDR3 runs from the conserved cysteine through the conserved F or W. Fields, in order: clone size, D gene, V gene, J gene, CDR3 protein, CDR3 DNA. The D gene is left open where the match is weak. A row's size may be missing; if present it is once, few, many or a size class.

-	-	TRBV7-9	TRBJ1-1	CASSSTDRTNTEAFF	TGTGCCAGCAGCTCTACTGACAGGACGAACACTGAAGCTTTCTTT
medium-sized	-	TRBV15	TRBJ2-3	CATSRAEDTQYF	TGTGCCACCAGCAGAGCAGAAGATACGCAGTATTTT
-	-	TRBV5-1	TRBJ1-1	CASSLGGLAEAFF	TGCGCCAGCAGTTTGGGGGGGCTAGCTGAAGCTTTCTTT
-	TRBD2	TRBV5-1	TRBJ2-5	CASSLVGSGGQTQYF	TGCGCCAGCAGCTTGGTGGGTAGCGGGGGCCAGACCCAGTACTTC
-	-	TRBV29-1	TRBJ1-2	CSVDSGFRGYTF	TGCAGCGTTGATTCGGGGTTTCGTGGCTACACCTTC
-	-	TRBV5-5	TRBJ1-1	CASSGLAGVEAFF	TGTGCCAGCAGCGGGCTGGCAGGAGTTGAAGCTTTCTTT
-	-	TRBV13	TRBJ1-2	CASSFWAELGYGYTF	TGTGCCAGCAGCTTCTGGGCAGAGCTTGGCTATGGCTACACCTTC
-	-	TRBV6-6	TRBJ2-2	CAGGTHTGELFF	TGTGCCGGCGGGACGCATACCGGGGAGCTGTTTTTT
-	-	TRBV6-5	TRBJ2-7	CASSNTYEQYF	TGTGCCAGCAGTAACACCTACGAGCAGTACTTC
-	-	TRBV28	TRBJ1-2	CASSLGHNYGYTF	TGTGCCAGCAGCTTAGGACACAACTATGGCTACACCTTC
-	TRBD1	TRBV11-2	TRBJ2-7	CASSFLFIGTGAYEQYF	TGTGCCAGCAGCTTTCTGTTTATAGGGACAGGGGCCTACGAGCAGTACTTC
-	-	TRBV12-1	TRBJ2-3	CASSFATSTDTQYF	TGTGCCAGCAGCTTTGCTACATCCACAGATACGCAGTATTTT
-	TRBD1	TRBV27	TRBJ2-7	CASRTGYYEQYF	TGTGCCAGCAGGACAGGGTACTACGAGCAGTACTTC
-	TRBD2	TRBV7-9	TRBJ2-1	CASSAGLAGGSSYNEQFF	TGTGCCAGCAGCGCGGGACTAGCGGGGGGGAGCTCCTACAATGAGCAGTTCTTC
once	TRBD1	TRBV9	TRBJ2-7	CASSVDGTGGNEQYF	TGTGCCAGCAGCGTAGATGGGACAGGGGGGAACGAGCAGTACTTC
-	-	TRBV2	TRBJ2-7	CASSDRTGTYEQYF	TGTGCCAGCAGTGATAGGACGGGAACCTACGAGCAGTACTTC
-	TRBD1	TRBV18	TRBJ1-2	CASSPPLTGEGGYTF	TGTGCCAGCTCACCACCACTGACAGGGGAAGGAGGCTACACCTTC
once	-	TRBV11-3	TRBJ2-7	CASSSIQGRGVYEQYF	TGTGCCAGCAGCTCCATACAGGGGAGGGGGGTCTACGAGCAGTACTTC
few	TRBD1	TRBV19	TRBJ1-2	CASSSHLDRVNYGYTF	TGTGCCAGTAGTTCCCATCTTGACAGGGTAAACTATGGCTACACCTTC
once	-	TRBV28	TRBJ2-7	CASSLFVWGVVRYF	TGTGCCAGCAGTTTATTTGTCTGGGGGGTGGTCCGGTACTTC
-	TRBD1	TRBV2	TRBJ1-1	CASSQPTGATEAFF	TGTGCCAGCAGCCAACCGACAGGGGCCACTGAAGCTTTCTTT
once	TRBD1	TRBV6-6	TRBJ2-7	CASIPQGARVEQYF	TGTGCCAGCATCCCACAGGGGGCGCGGGTCGAGCAGTACTTC
-	TRBD2	TRBV10-1	TRBJ2-3	CASRGGGSGGTSDTQYF	TGCGCCAGCAGGGGGGGAGGTAGCGGGGGGACCTCAGATACGCAGTATTTT
-	-	TRBV4-3	TRBJ1-2	CASSPDRSTGGYGYTF	TGCGCCAGCAGCCCCGATAGGTCAACCGGAGGTTATGGCTACACCTTC
-	-	TRBV30	TRBJ1-2	CAWSGGAGNGYTF	TGTGCCTGGAGTGGGGGCGCCGGGAATGGCTACACCTTC
-	TRBD1	TRBV6-5	TRBJ1-4	CASSKQGGNEKLFF	TGTGCCAGCAGTAAACAGGGGGGAAATGAAAAACTGTTTTTT
-	-	TRBV27	TRBJ1-1	CATHWRYEAFF	TGTGCCACCCACTGGAGGTATGAAGCTTTCTTT
-	TRBD1	TRBV7-2	TRBJ2-3	CASSLDPGQSTDTQYF	TGTGCCAGCAGCTTAGACCCGGGACAGAGCACAGATACGCAGTATTTT
few	TRBD1	TRBV19	TRBJ2-2	CASRPTGTGELFF	TGTGCCAGTAGACCGACAGGGACCGGGGAGCTGTTTTTT
-	TRBD1	TRBV7-8	TRBJ2-7	CASTSGTATYEQYF	TGTGCCAGCACCTCCGGGACAGCAACCTACGAGCAGTACTTC
-	TRBD2	TRBV4-2	TRBJ2-7	CASSASGGSDEQYF	TGTGCCAGCAGCGCCTCCGGGGGGTCTGACGAGCAGTACTTC
few	-	TRBV30	TRBJ1-5	CAWSATPSRPQHF	TGTGCCTGGAGCGCCACTCCGTCCCGGCCCCAGCATTTT
once	-	TRBV7-6	TRBJ2-7	CASSLVETNYEQYF	TGTGCCAGCAGCTTAGTCGAGACAAACTACGAGCAGTACTTC
-	-	TRBV5-1	TRBJ2-1	CASSLVFGHSSYNEQFF	TGCGCCAGCAGCTTGGTATTCGGACACAGCTCCTACAATGAGCAGTTCTTC
-	-	TRBV14	TRBJ2-2	CASSQVNTGELFF	TGTGCCAGCAGCCAGGTGAACACCGGGGAGCTGTTTTTT
-	TRBD1	TRBV29-1	TRBJ1-2	CSVEDQGSGQGGLYGYTF	TGCAGCGTTGAAGATCAGGGTTCGGGACAGGGGGGACTGTATGGCTACACCTTC
-	-	TRBV27	TRBJ2-7	CASSTRSEQYF	TGTGCCAGCAGTACCAGGTCCGAGCAGTACTTC
once	-	TRBV19	TRBJ2-1	CASRPSRDEQFF	TGTGCCAGTAGGCCCAGTCGGGATGAGCAGTTCTTC
-	-	TRBV13	TRBJ1-6	CASSLAQADSPLHF	TGTGCCAGCAGCTTAGCACAGGCCGATTCACCCCTCCACTTT
-	-	TRBV7-6	TRBJ1-5	CASSHPGQPQHF	TGTGCCAGCAGCCACCCTGGTCAGCCCCAGCATTTT
-	TRBD1	TRBV4-3	TRBJ1-5	CASSQWTGGFGNQPQHF	TGCGCCAGCAGCCAGTGGACAGGGGGATTTGGCAATCAGCCCCAGCATTTT
-	-	TRBV6-1	TRBJ2-7	CASSEEWTNSYEQYF	TGTGCCAGCAGTGAAGAGTGGACCAACTCCTACGAGCAGTACTTC
-	-	TRBV29-1	TRBJ2-2	CSVVVTGELFF	TGCAGCGTTGTGGTCACCGGGGAGCTGTTTTTT
-	-	TRBV27	TRBJ1-1	CASSLTAQGITEAFF	TGTGCCAGCAGTCTCACCGCTCAGGGGATCACTGAAGCTTTCTTT
-	TRBD1	TRBV6-5	TRBJ2-7	CASSYYGTGLYEQYF	TGTGCCAGCAGTTACTACGGGACAGGGCTCTACGAGCAGTACTTC
few	TRBD2	TRBV7-3	TRBJ2-5	CASSELAVQETQYF	TGTGCCAGCAGCGAACTAGCGGTCCAAGAGACCCAGTACTTC
-	TRBD2	TRBV7-3	TRBJ2-1	CASSLRLSKGLADEQFF	TGTGCCAGCAGCTTACGGTTGAGTAAGGGACTAGCGGATGAGCAGTTCTTC
-	TRBD1	TRBV7-3	TRBJ2-7	CASSLTSGTENYEQYF	TGTGCCAGCAGCTTAACGTCCGGGACAGAGAATTACGAGCAGTACTTC
-	-	TRBV4-2	TRBJ2-1	CASSHPGSEQFF	TGTGCCAGCAGCCACCCCGGTAGTGAGCAGTTCTTC
-	-	TRBV9	TRBJ1-3	CASSEQGSGNTIYF	TGTGCCAGCAGCGAACAGGGCTCTGGAAACACCATATATTTT
-	-	TRBV30	TRBJ2-2	CAWSSGHFTGELFF	TGTGCCTGGAGTTCGGGACACTTCACCGGGGAGCTGTTTTTT
-	TRBD2	TRBV9	TRBJ2-7	CASSPGASGGYEQYF	TGTGCCAGCAGTCCAGGGGCTAGCGGGGGCTACGAGCAGTACTTC
-	TRBD2	TRBV12-5	TRBJ2-1	CASVGRPPPYNEQFF	TGTGCTAGTGTCGGGAGGCCGCCTCCCTACAATGAGCAGTTCTTC
few	-	TRBV2	TRBJ1-1	CASRGAVMNTEAFF	TGTGCCAGCAGGGGGGCAGTCATGAACACTGAAGCTTTCTTT
-	-	TRBV5-8	TRBJ1-5	CASSFFLRDQPQHF	TGTGCCAGCAGCTTTTTCCTCCGGGATCAGCCCCAGCATTTT